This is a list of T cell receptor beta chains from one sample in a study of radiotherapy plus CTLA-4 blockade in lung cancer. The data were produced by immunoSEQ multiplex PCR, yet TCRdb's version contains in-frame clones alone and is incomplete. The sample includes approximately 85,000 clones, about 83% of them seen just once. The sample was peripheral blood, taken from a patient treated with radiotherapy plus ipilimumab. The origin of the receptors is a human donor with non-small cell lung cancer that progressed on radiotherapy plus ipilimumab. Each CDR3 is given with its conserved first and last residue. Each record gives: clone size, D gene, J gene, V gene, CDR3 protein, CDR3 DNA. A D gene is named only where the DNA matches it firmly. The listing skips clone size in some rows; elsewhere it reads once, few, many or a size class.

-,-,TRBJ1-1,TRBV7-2,CASSLHEPGWGNTEAFF,TGTGCCAGCAGCTTACATGAACCGGGATGGGGTAACACTGAAGCTTTCTTT
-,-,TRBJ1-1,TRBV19,CASSTTTTGQTEAFF,TGTGCCAGTAGTACTACGACAACAGGGCAGACTGAAGCTTTCTTT
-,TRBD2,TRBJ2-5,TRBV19,CASSIGGTSGETQYF,TGTGCCAGTAGTATAGGAGGCACTAGCGGGGAGACCCAGTACTTC
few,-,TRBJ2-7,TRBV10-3,CAISQPRDSPEQYF,TGTGCCATCAGTCAGCCTCGGGACTCTCCGGAGCAGTACTTC
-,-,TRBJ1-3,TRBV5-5,CASSSLVTGLSGNTIYF,TGTGCCAGCAGCTCGCTTGTTACAGGACTCTCTGGAAACACCATATATTTT
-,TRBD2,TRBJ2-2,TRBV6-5,CASRPAGENTGELFF,TGTGCCAGCAGGCCAGCGGGGGAGAACACCGGGGAGCTGTTTTTT
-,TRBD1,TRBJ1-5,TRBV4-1,CASSQEGQVNQPQHF,TGCGCCAGCAGCCAAGAGGGACAGGTCAATCAGCCCCAGCATTTT
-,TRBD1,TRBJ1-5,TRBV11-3,CASSGQVGQPQHF,TGTGCCAGCAGCGGACAGGTTGGGCAGCCCCAGCATTTT
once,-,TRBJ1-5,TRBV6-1,CASSEAGLWGNQPQHF,TGTGCCAGCAGTGAAGCGGGGCTCTGGGGGAATCAGCCCCAGCATTTT
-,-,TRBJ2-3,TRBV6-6,CATRDGSRNTQYF,TGTGCCACCCGAGACGGCTCGCGAAATACGCAGTATTTT
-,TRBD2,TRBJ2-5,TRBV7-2,CASSLGLLAGARQETQYF,TGTGCCAGCAGCTTAGGTTTGCTAGCGGGGGCCCGGCAAGAGACCCAGTACTTC
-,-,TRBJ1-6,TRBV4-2,CASSQMEGQYNSPLHF,TGTGCCAGCAGCCAAATGGAAGGCCAGTATAATTCACCCCTCCACTTT
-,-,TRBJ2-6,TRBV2,CASSVRGESSGANVLTF,TGTGCCAGCAGTGTGAGGGGAGAGAGCTCTGGGGCCAACGTCCTGACTTTC
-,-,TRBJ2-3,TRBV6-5,CASSLGVTDTQYF,TGTGCCAGCAGCCTAGGGGTCACAGATACGCAGTATTTT
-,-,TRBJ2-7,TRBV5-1,CASSSRTDSYEQYF,TGCGCCAGCAGCAGCCGGACAGACTCCTACGAGCAGTACTTC
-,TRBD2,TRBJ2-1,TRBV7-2,CASSRDSGRGNEQFF,TGTGCCAGCAGTCGTGATAGCGGGAGGGGAAATGAGCAGTTCTTC
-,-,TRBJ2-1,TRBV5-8,CASSLEVGGPPSYNEQFF,TGTGCCAGCAGCTTGGAGGTTGGGGGGCCCCCCTCCTACAATGAGCAGTTCTTC
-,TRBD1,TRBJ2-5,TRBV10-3,CATGKGAGDGETQYF,TGTGCCACCGGAAAGGGGGCTGGAGATGGAGAGACCCAGTACTTC
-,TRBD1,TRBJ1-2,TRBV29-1,CSVSPGTGFGYTF,TGCAGCGTCTCCCCCGGGACAGGGTTTGGCTACACCTTC
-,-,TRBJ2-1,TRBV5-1,CASSLASGSSYNEQFF,TGCGCCAGCAGCTTGGCCAGCGGGTCTTCCTACAATGAGCAGTTCTTC
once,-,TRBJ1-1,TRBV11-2,CASSLPGPILMNTEAFF,TGTGCCAGCAGTTTGCCGGGACCGATCCTGATGAACACTGAAGCTTTCTTT
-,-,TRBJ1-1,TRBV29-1,CSVEGWRGIGHTEAFF,TGCAGCGTTGAAGGGTGGCGGGGGATAGGGCACACTGAAGCTTTCTTT
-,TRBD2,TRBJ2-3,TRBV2,CASRLLAADTQYF,TGTGCCAGCCGTCTACTAGCGGCAGATACGCAGTATTTT
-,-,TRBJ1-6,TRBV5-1,CASSTGPSYNSPLHF,TGCGCCAGCAGCACCGGACCCAGCTATAATTCACCCCTCCACTTT
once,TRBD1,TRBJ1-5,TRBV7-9,CASSLVGTGDQPQHF,TGTGCCAGCAGCTTAGTCGGGACAGGGGATCAGCCCCAGCATTTT
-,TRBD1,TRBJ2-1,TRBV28,CASLTGSSYNEQFF,TGTGCCAGCTTGACAGGGTCCTCCTACAATGAGCAGTTCTTC
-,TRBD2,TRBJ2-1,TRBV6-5,CASSYSGSGGFNEQFF,TGTGCCAGCAGTTACTCAGGTAGCGGGGGTTTCAATGAGCAGTTCTTC
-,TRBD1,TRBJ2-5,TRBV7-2,CASSLGTGVTPRTQYF,TGTGCCAGCAGCTTAGGGACAGGGGTAACCCCACGGACCCAGTACTTC
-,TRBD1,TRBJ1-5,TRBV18,CASSLRRQGMGNQPQHF,TGTGCCAGCTCACTTAGGCGACAGGGAATGGGCAACCAGCCCCAGCATTTT
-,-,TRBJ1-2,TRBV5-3,CARSGGAAYGYTF,TGTGCCAGAAGCGGGGGGGCAGCCTATGGCTACACCTTC
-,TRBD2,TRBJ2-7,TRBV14,CASSQGSSGAYEQYF,TGTGCCAGCAGCCAAGGTAGTAGCGGGGCCTACGAGCAGTACTTC
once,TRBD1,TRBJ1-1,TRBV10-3,CAISVSPGTGGEAFF,TGTGCCATCAGTGTTTCTCCCGGGACAGGGGGTGAAGCTTTCTTT
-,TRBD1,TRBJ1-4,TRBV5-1,CASSMGTGREKLFF,TGCGCCAGCTCCATGGGGACAGGGCGGGAAAAACTGTTTTTT
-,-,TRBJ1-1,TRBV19,CASSGRMNTEAFF,TGTGCCAGTAGCGGACGGATGAACACTGAAGCTTTCTTT
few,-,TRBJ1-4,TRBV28,CASIRGWKGNEKLFF,TGTGCCAGCATCAGAGGGTGGAAGGGAAATGAAAAACTGTTTTTT
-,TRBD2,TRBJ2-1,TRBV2,CASSEGGGGNEQFF,TGTGCCAGCAGTGAGGGCGGGGGGGGCAATGAGCAGTTCTTC
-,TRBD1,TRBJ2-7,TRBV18,CASSLTQGGNEQYF,TGTGCCAGCTCACTCACACAGGGGGGAAACGAGCAGTACTTC
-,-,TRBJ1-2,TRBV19,CASKAGGNSLSYGYTF,TGCGCCAGTAAGGCGGGGGGAAACTCCCTCAGCTATGGCTACACCTTC
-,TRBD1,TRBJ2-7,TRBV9,CASSAGQGATYEQYF,TGTGCCAGCAGTGCAGGACAGGGGGCGACCTACGAGCAGTACTTC
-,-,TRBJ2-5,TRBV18,CASSPTGTKETQYF,TGTGCCAGCTCACCAACCGGGACGAAAGAGACCCAGTACTTC
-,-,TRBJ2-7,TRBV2,CASRGRQVLLYEQYF,TGTGCCAGCAGGGGCCGACAGGTCCTCCTATACGAGCAGTACTTC